Listed here is a single T cell receptor beta chain. Its antigen is not identified. This record comes from a study of vaccination effects on CD4 cells after COVID-19. Sequencing was performed with immunoSEQ multiplex PCR; in TCRdb, only in-frame clones are kept and a portion is missing. The sample carries about 69,000 clones, 70% to 85% recorded once. In germline, CDR1 is MNHEY, CDR2 SVGAGI. The CDR3 is made up of 15 amino acids. V lost 0 bases and J lost 8, with 16 bases in between. Sequencing in the ViraFEST assay came after antigen-specific CD4+ T cells had been expanded with viral peptide pools, which were used to stimulate PBMC. Subsequent to 10 days of culture, CD4+ T cells were isolated. Two doses of BNT162b2 or mRNA-1273 vaccine were administered to participants. The vaccine recipients had no prior SARS-CoV-2 infection, with negative nucleocapsid antibodies. A density of over 1.5 million PBMC per well was used; these cells were cultured with roughly 10 IU/ml IL-2 and 10 ug/ml peptides. Replacing half the medium with IL-2 medium was done on days 3 and 7.

The sequences come from CD4+ T cells from PBMCs cultured with HCoV-229E spike peptides, collected after COVID-19 vaccination. This chain links TRBV6-5 with TRBJ1-2; D possibly corresponds to TRBD1 (5 bases). The clonotype originates from a human donor who received a COVID-19 vaccine. CDR3 protein: CASSYSRGDFVGYTF. CDR3 in DNA: TGTGCCAGCAGTTACTCTCGAGGGGATTTTGTGGGCTACACCTTC.